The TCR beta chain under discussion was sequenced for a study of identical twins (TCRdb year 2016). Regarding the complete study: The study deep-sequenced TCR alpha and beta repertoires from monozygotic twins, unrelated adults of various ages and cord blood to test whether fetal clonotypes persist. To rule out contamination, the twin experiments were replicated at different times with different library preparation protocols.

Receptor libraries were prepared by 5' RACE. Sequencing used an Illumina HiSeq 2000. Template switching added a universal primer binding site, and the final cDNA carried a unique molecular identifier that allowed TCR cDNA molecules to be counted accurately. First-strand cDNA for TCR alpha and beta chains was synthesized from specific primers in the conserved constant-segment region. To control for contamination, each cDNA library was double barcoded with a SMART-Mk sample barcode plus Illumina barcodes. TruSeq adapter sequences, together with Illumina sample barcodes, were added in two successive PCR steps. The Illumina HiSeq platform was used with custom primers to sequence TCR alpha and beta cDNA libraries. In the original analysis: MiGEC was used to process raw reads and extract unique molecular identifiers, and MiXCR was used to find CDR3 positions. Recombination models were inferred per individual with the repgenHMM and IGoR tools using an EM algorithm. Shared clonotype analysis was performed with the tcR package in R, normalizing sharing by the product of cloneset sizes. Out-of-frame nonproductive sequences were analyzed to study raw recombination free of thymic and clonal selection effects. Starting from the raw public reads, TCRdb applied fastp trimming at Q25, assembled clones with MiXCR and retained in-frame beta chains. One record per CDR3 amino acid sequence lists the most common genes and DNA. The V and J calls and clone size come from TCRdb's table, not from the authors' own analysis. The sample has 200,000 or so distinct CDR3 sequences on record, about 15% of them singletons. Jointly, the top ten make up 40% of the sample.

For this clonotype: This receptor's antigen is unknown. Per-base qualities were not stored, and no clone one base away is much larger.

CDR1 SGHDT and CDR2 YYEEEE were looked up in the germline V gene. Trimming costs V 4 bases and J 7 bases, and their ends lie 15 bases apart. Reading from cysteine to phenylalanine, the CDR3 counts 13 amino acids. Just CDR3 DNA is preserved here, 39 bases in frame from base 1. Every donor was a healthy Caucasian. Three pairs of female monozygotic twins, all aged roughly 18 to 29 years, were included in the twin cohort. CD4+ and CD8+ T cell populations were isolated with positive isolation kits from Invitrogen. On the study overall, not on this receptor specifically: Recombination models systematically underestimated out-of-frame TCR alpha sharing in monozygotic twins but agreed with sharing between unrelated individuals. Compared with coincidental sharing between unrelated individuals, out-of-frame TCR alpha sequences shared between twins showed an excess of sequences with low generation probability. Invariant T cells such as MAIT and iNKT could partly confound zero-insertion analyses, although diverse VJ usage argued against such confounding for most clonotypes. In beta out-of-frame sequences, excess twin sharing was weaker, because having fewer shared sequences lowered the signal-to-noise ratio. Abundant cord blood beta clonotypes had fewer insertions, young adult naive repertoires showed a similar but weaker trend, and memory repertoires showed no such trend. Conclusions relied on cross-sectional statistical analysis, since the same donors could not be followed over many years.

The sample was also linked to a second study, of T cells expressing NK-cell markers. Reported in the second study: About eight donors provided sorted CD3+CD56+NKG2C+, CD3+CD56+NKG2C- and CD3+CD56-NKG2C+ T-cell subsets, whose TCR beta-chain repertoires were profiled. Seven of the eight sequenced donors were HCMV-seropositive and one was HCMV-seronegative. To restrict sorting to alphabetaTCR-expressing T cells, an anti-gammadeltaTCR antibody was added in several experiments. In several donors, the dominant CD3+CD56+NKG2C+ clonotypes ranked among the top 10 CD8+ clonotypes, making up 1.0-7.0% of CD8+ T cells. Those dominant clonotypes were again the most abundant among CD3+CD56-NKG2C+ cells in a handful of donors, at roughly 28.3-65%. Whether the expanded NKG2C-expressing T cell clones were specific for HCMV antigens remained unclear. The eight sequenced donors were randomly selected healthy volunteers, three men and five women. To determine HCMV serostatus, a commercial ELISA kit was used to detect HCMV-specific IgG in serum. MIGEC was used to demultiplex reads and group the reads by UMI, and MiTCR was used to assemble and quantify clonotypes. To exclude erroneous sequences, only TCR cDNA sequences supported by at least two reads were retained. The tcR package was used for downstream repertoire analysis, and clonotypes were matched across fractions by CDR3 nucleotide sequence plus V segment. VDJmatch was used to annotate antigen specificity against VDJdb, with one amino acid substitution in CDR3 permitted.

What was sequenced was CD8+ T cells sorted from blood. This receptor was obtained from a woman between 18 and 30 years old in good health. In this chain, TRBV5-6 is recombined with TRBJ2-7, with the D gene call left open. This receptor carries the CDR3 CASSNGGPQEQYF. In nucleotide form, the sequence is TGTGCCAGCAGCAACGGCGGCCCCCAGGAGCAGTACTTC.